The present entry profiles one T cell receptor beta chain with its context. In germline, CDR1 is SGHDN, CDR2 FVKESK. CDR3 length equals 15 residues. Trimming left V 4 bases short and J 5 bases short, with 18 bases between. This entry is derived from a study of blood T cell repertoires in COVID-19. Study summary: Both acute and convalescent COVID-19 samples were obtained from the United States, Italy and Spain. PBMCs, B-cell-depleted T cells, or T cells were the source of the cDNA or gDNA that made up the material.

Original data processing: How many nucleated cells were present was estimated from reference gene primer amplification. Assay used: immunoSEQ multiplex PCR; TCRdb lists only in-frame clones, some missing. Clone size and the V and J calls come from that table; the DNA yielded D and trimming. The sample records 470,000 or so clones, 70% to 90% being singletons. This chain joins TRBV14 and TRBJ2-7; D possibly corresponds to TRBD1 (6 bases). Sequencing was performed on PBMCs or T cells enriched from blood (not recorded which). This TCR was sampled from a woman between 18 and 29 years old with acute COVID-19. The CDR3 loop reads CASSPIRDTVDEQYF. The CDR3 DNA follows: TGTGCCAGCAGCCCGATCCGGGACACCGTAGACGAGCAGTACTTC.